What follows are 23 T cell receptor beta chains derived from one specimen sequenced in a study of cytomegalovirus exposure and HLA in healthy donors. Primers included in the PCR were 60 Vbeta and 13 Jbeta primers. Measured with immunoSEQ multiplex PCR; TCRdb has only the in-frame clones, and not every one. Found here are 150,000 to 200,000 clones, roughly 73% of them singletons; the top ten hold 1.5% to 2%. The material sequenced was PBMCs. The origin of the receptors is a young woman in good health and CMV-seronegative.

A few counts support this clone. The chain couples TRBV10-3 to TRBJ2-7; D remains unclear. Between the trimmed V and J ends, which lost 7 bases and 1 base, there was a span of 14 bases. This CDR3 spans 14 amino acids. The V gene's germline CDR1 is ENHRY and CDR2 SYGVKD. The CDR3 is CAITSGLGSYEQYF. CDR3 coding DNA: TGTGCCATCACCTCCGGGTTAGGTTCCTACGAGCAGTACTTC.

The chain couples TRBV7-2 to TRBJ1-4, with D unclear. V gave up 2 bases and J gave up 7 bases, with 20 bases separating them. The germline CDR1 and CDR2 sequences are SGHTA and FQGNSA. The CDR3 is 17 amino acids. For the CDR3, the DNA is TGTGCCAGCAGCTTATCCCTAAACCTCCTAGGTAGTGAAAAACTGTTTTTT. The encoded protein is CASSLSLNLLGSEKLFF.

The chain employs TRBV7-2 and TRBJ2-1; 14 nucleotides align to TRBD2. This CDR3 is built from 15 residues. Trimming took 3 bases from V and 9 from J; bases not matched to a gene: 4. CDR1 and CDR2 (germline): SGHTA, FQGNSA. The CDR3 coding sequence is TGTGCCAGCAGCTTTGGACTAGCGGGAGGAAGTGAGCAGTTCTTC. Its protein product is CASSFGLAGGSEQFF.

The CDR3 sequence: CASSYGLAADTQYF. The CDR3 nucleotides are TGTGCCAGCAGCTACGGACTAGCCGCAGATACGCAGTATTTT. This sequence joins TRBV7-2 and TRBJ2-3, with 8 bases matching TRBD2. Germline CDR1 SGHTA, CDR2 FQGNSA. The junction had 4 bases not matched to a gene; V was cut back by 4 bases and J by 4 bases. There are 14 residues in the CDR3.

J is TRBJ1-4 and V is TRBV7-3; 9 bases are a match to TRBD1. The CDR3 is 16 amino acids. The trim removed 4 bases at V and 3 bases at J, leaving 6 bases unmatched. Germline V gene lookup returns CDR1 SGHTA and CDR2 FQGTGA. The CDR3 protein is CASSSGTGSANEKLFF. As DNA, the CDR3 is TGTGCCAGCAGCTCCGGGACAGGGTCCGCTAATGAAAAACTGTTTTTT.

The chain couples TRBV9 to TRBJ2-7; 11 bases fit TRBD1. Germline V CDR1 and CDR2: SGDLS, YYNGEE. The CDR3 contains 16 residues. After removal of 1 base from V and 7 bases from J, the junction contained 10 bases not matched to a gene. The CDR3, as DNA: TGTGCCAGCAGCGTACTCCCAGGGGGACAGGGGGGGGAGCAGTACTTC. Translated, it gives CASSVLPGGQGGEQYF.

This rearrangement joins TRBV4-1 to TRBJ2-1; TRBD2 agrees at 8 bases. The ends lost 1 base at V and 10 bases at J; junction bases unmatched: 6. Germline lookup yields CDR1 MGHRA and CDR2 YSYEKL. This CDR3 spans 14 amino acids. CDR3: CASSQGAAGVEQFF. The CDR3 DNA reads as TGCGCCAGCAGCCAAGGGGCAGCGGGAGTGGAGCAGTTCTTC.

The chain joins TRBV2 to TRBJ2-7, with D uncertain. Trimming removed 5 bases at V and 4 bases at J, with 9 bases between. The CDR3 runs 12 residues. CDR1 is SNHLY and CDR2 is FYNNEI in the germline V gene. The CDR3 DNA follows: TGTGCCAGCAGTCCCACTGGTTACGAGCAGTACTTC. Translated, it gives CASSPTGYEQYF.

This clone has more than one count but fewer than ten. The V gene is TRBV7-9, the J gene TRBJ2-2; weak D call: TRBD2 (6 bases). Between the trimmed V and J ends, which lost 1 base and 8 bases, there was a span of 11 bases. Germline V gene sequence: CDR1 SEHNR, CDR2 FQNEAQ (reference sequence). This CDR3 is 14 amino acids long. CDR3 loop: CASSLDVGGGELFF. CDR3 in DNA: TGTGCCAGCAGCTTAGATGTCGGGGGAGGGGAGCTGTTTTTT.

V is TRBV4-1 and J is TRBJ2-6; 10 bases are shared with TRBD1. Germline V gene data show CDR1 as MGHRA and CDR2 as YSYEKL. The CDR3 loop spans 18 amino acids. J gave up 2 bases and V 4 bases, and 8 bases lay outside the gene matches. The CDR3 loop is CASSRKTGGFTGANVLTF. The CDR3 nucleotides read TGCGCCAGCAGCCGAAAGACAGGGGGCTTCACTGGGGCCAACGTCCTGACTTTC.

The chain has TRBV7-9 and TRBJ2-7, with a possible D match to TRBD2 (5 bases). The CDR3 spans 14 residues. V was clipped by 3 bases and J by 2 bases, with 11 bases between them. Germline CDR1 reads SEHNR; CDR2 reads FQNEAQ (reference sequence). The CDR3 nucleotides are TGTGCCAGCAGCTTGGTGGGAGTCCCCTACGAGCAGTACTTC. Amino acid sequence: CASSLVGVPYEQYF.

This clone is a singleton in its sample. The rearrangement links TRBV25-1 to TRBJ2-5; a possible D gene is TRBD1 (6 bases). The CDR3 totals 14 residues. Trimming left V 3 bases short and J 5 bases short, with 13 bases between. Per germline, CDR1 MGHDK and CDR2 SYGVNS. The CDR3 here is CASSDAGQLETQYF. In DNA, the CDR3 is TGTGCCAGCAGTGACGCTGGACAGTTGGAGACCCAGTACTTC. Variable domain in full (rest from reference TRBV25-1 and TRBJ2-5): EADIYQTPRYLVIGTGKKITLECSQTMGHDKMYWYQQDPGMELHLIHYSYGVNSTEKGDLSSESTVSRIRTEHFPLTLESARPSHTSQYLCASSDAGQLETQYFGPGTRLLVL.

V and J are TRBV30 and TRBJ1-1, with D perhaps matching TRBD1 (5 bases). CDR1 and CDR2 (germline): GTSNPN, SVGIG (reference sequence). V shed 5 bases and J shed 5 bases, with 12 bases lying between them. CDR3 length equals 12 residues. CDR3 amino acids: CAWSQEGTEAFF. DNA of the CDR3: TGTGCCTGGTCCCAGGAGGGGACTGAAGCTTTCTTT.

The rearrangement uses TRBV5-3 and TRBJ1-5, with 8 positions matching TRBD1. TRBV5-3 belongs to the ORF category, with a function that is uncertain. With 4 bases clipped from V and 0 bases from J, the junction kept 24 bases outside the gene matches. The CDR3 consists of 22 residues. The CDR3: CARSPRVRSPGQAGNSNQPQHF. For the CDR3, the DNA is TGTGCCAGAAGCCCAAGGGTTCGAAGCCCGGGACAGGCAGGGAATAGCAATCAGCCCCAGCATTTT.

A word on this clone: The junction does not match germline at one end; this may be a read error. This same CDR3 is encoded by further DNA sequences in the sample. The CDR3 nucleotides read TGTGCCAGCAGCTTATTAGGGGCACCATCCTACGAACAGTACTTC. Amino acid sequence: CASSLLGAPSYEQYF. The V and J genes are TRBV7-3 and TRBJ2-7, with D possibly matching TRBD1 (5 bases). The germline CDR1 and CDR2 sequences are SGHTA and FQGTGA. CDR3 length: 15 amino acids. Full variable domain (missing parts from reference TRBV7-3 and TRBJ2-7): GAGVSQTPSNKVTEKGKYVELRCDPISGHTALYWYRQSLGQGPEFLIYFQGTGAADDSGLPNDRFFAVRPEGSVSTLKIQRTERGDSAVYLCASSLLGAPSYEQYFGPGTRLTVT.

This chain links TRBV27 with TRBJ2-1; the D gene is possibly TRBD2 (7 bases). Between the trimmed V and J ends, which lost 5 bases and 7 bases, there was a span of 21 bases. This CDR3 contains 16 residues. Germline assignment: CDR1 MNHEY and CDR2 SMNVEV (reference sequence). CDR3 in DNA: TGTGCCAGCAGTCCATGGGGGGGGCAGGCGGGTAATGAGCAGTTCTTC. Translation gives CASSPWGGQAGNEQFF.

The V gene is TRBV10-3, the J gene TRBJ2-5; 9 bases align to TRBD2. CDR1 and CDR2 from the germline V gene are ENHRY and SYGVKD. The CDR3 has 14 residues. The trim removed 10 bases at V and 3 bases at J, leaving 9 bases unmatched. CDR3 sequence (DNA): TGTGCCACTTCGTTTAGCGGGAGAGAAGAGACCCAGTACTTC. As protein: CATSFSGREETQYF.

The gene calls are TRBV4-3 and TRBJ1-5; 9 bases are a match to TRBD1. J lost 4 bases, V lost 1 base, and 5 bases had no gene match. Germline CDR1 is LGHNA and CDR2 is YSLEER. CDR3 length: 16 amino acids. CDR3 in amino acids: CASSQGTGTGNQPQHF. Here the CDR3 DNA reads TGCGCCAGCAGCCAAGGTACCGGGACAGGGAATCAGCCCCAGCATTTT.

The V call is TRBV27, the J call TRBJ2-1; 8 nucleotides align to TRBD2. The CDR3 sequence is 15 residues long. In germline, CDR1 is MNHEY, CDR2 SMNVEV (reference sequence). V lost 2 bases to trimming and J lost 7 bases; unmatched junction nucleotides: 7. The CDR3 DNA follows: TGTGCCAGCAGTTTAAGGCTAGCGGGTATGAATGAGCAGTTCTTC. It translates to CASSLRLAGMNEQFF.

This clone has only a few counts. This chain joins TRBV9 and TRBJ1-2; D call uncertain. The CDR3 loop spans 15 amino acids. The V gene lost 3 bases and the J gene lost 2 bases, with 14 bases spanning the gap. Per the germline V gene, CDR1 is SGDLS and CDR2 is YYNGEE. The CDR3 protein is CASSARTRGNYGYTF. The CDR3 nucleotides are TGTGCCAGCAGCGCCCGGACCCGAGGGAACTATGGCTACACCTTC.

V gene TRBV15 combines with J gene TRBJ2-3; 9 bases are shared with TRBD1. Trimming removed 1 base from V and 5 bases from J; junction bases left unmatched: 13. There are 18 residues in the CDR3. Germline assignment: CDR1 LNHNV and CDR2 YYDKDF (reference sequence). CDR3 in DNA: TGTGCCACCAGCAGAGCGACCACCGGGACAGGGAGTTTAGATACGCAGTATTTT. Translated, it gives CATSRATTGTGSLDTQYF.

This chain joins TRBV15 and TRBJ1-2; 10 bases fit TRBD1. This CDR3 is built from 15 residues. The J segment lost 4 bases and the V segment lost 1 base, leaving 3 bases of the junction unmatched. Germline CDR1 and CDR2: LNHNV and YYDKDF (reference sequence). The CDR3 spells CATSRGQGAVYGYTF. The CDR3 nucleotides read TGTGCCACCAGCAGAGGACAGGGGGCCGTCTATGGCTACACCTTC.

V and J are TRBV6-5 and TRBJ1-2; 7 nucleotides align to TRBD1. Germline values: CDR1 MNHEY, CDR2 SVGAGI. The CDR3 loop spans 13 amino acids. With V trimmed by 6 bases and J by 8 bases, 9 bases remained unmatched. This CDR3 is CASRDRDRKGYTF. CDR3 DNA: TGTGCCAGCAGAGACCGGGACAGAAAGGGCTACACCTTC.